This TCR beta chain was retrieved from a study of cytomegalovirus exposure and HLA in healthy donors. Points on this clone: Antigen specificity is unknown.

Germline CDR1 is LGHNA and CDR2 is YNFKEQ. The trim removed 0 bases at V and 3 bases at J, leaving 4 bases unmatched. CDR3 length: 15 residues. Primers included in the PCR were 60 Vbeta and 13 Jbeta primers. The data were produced by immunoSEQ multiplex PCR, yet TCRdb's version contains in-frame clones alone and is incomplete. The sample carries tens of thousands of clones, more than 70% recorded once. The study's findings and limits: Both high specificity and high sensitivity reportedly marked the classifier's diagnosis of cytomegalovirus status.

This sequence originates from a man aged 25-45 years in good health and CMV-seronegative. The sample taken for sequencing was PBMCs. The genes are TRBV4-2 and TRBJ2-7; 8 nucleotides agree with TRBD2. The CDR3 DNA reads TGTGCCAGCAGCCAAGAGCCTAGCGGGCTCTACGAGCAGTACTTC. It yields the protein CASSQEPSGLYEQYF.